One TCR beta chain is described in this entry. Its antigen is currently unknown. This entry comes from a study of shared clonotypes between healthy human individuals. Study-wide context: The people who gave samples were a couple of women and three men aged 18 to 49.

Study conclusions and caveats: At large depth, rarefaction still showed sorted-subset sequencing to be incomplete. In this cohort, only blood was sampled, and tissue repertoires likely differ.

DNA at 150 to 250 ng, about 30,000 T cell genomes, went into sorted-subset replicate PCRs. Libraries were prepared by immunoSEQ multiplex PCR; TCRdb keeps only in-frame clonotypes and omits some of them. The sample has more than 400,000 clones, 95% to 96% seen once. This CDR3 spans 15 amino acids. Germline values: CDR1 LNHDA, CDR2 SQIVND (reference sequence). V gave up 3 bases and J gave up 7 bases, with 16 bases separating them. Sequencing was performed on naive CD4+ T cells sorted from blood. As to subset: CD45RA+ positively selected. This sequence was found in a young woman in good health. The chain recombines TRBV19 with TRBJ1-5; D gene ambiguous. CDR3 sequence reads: CASSISPGKAQPQHF. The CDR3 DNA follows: TGTGCCAGTAGTATTAGTCCGGGGAAGGCCCAGCCCCAGCATTTT.